This TCR beta chain was recorded in a study of spatial heterogeneity in lung cancer. General observations from the study: The appearance of ubiquitous expanded tumor TCRs in blood was greater at resection than follow-up.

Germline V gene data show CDR1 as SNHLY and CDR2 as FYNNEI. The CDR3 runs 15 residues. V lost 2 bases, J lost 2 bases, and 5 bases stayed unmatched. TCRdb re-analysed the 5' RACE reads in MiXCR, keeping a single row per CDR3 protein. The table lists 4,900 or so distinct CDR3 sequences, 16% of them singletons. As for time point: sample taken at primary tumor resection. Tumor, nontumor lung or frozen PBMC supplied whole RNA that was sequenced unsorted. The table lists this clonotype with a few counts. Its antigen remains unknown. The sequencing used PBMCs, collected at surgery. The sequence came from a male donor with early-stage non-small cell lung cancer. The chain couples TRBV2 to TRBJ2-7; 8 positions match TRBD1. The CDR3 DNA reads TGTGCCAGCAGTGAATTAGGACAGGGCCCCTACGAGCAGTACTTC. Its protein is CASSELGQGPYEQYF. Full variable domain (outside the CDR3, taken from reference TRBV2 and TRBJ2-7): EPEVTQTPSHQVTQMGQEVILRCVPISNHLYFYWYRQILGQKVEFLVSFYNNEISEKSEIFDDQFSVERPDGSNFTLKIRSTKLEDSAMYFCASSELGQGPYEQYFGPGTRLTVT.